The rows below give T cell receptor beta chains drawn from one sample of a study of T cell repertoires in cytomegalovirus infection. Each CDR3 protein is one row after TCRdb ran MiXCR on the reads. This sample yields fewer than 200,000 distinct CDR3 sequences, of which less than 25% are seen a single time; roughly 25% belongs to the top ten. Their antigens remain unidentified. Sample: CD8+ T cells from cultured PBMCs, taken from culture after CMV antigen stimulation. Receptors originate from a human donor in good health (CMV status not recorded). Some clones in this sample may be carry-over from other donors' samples. Both conserved end residues are part of each CDR3. D genes are given only for firm matches. The size of a clone is reported for some rows only, either as once, few or many, or as a class for expanded clones.

>TRBV2|.|TRBD1|TRBJ1-6
TGTGCCAGCAGCGCGACAGGGCCAAATTCACCCCTCCACTTT
CASSATGPNSPLHF
>TRBV11-2|few|TRBD2|TRBJ2-1
TGTGCCAGCAGCTTAGTGGGAGGGAATGAGCAGTTCTTC
CASSLVGGNEQFF
>TRBV6-1|few|TRBD1|TRBJ2-1
TGTGCCAACAGTGAATGGGGGCAGGGGGCGACTAATGAGCAGTTCTTC
CANSEWGQGATNEQFF
>TRBV4-3|.|.|TRBJ1-2
TGCGCCAGCAGCCACCCAGAGGACGGTCCCTATGGCTACACCTTC
CASSHPEDGPYGYTF
>TRBV7-6|.|.|TRBJ1-3
TGTGCCAGCAGCTTAAAGGGGGTCCGGGTCGGAGGAAACACCATATATTTT
CASSLKGVRVGGNTIYF
>TRBV5-1|.|.|TRBJ1-2
TGCGCCAGCAGCTTGGAGGCAGTCTATGGCTACACCTTC
CASSLEAVYGYTF
>TRBV27|.|.|TRBJ1-1
TGTGCCAGCAGTCGCCGGGGAAACACTGAAGCTTTCTTT
CASSRRGNTEAFF
>TRBV9|few|TRBD1|TRBJ2-2
TGTGCCAGCAGCTTGAGACAGGGGGCAGACACCGGGGAGCTGTTTTTT
CASSLRQGADTGELFF
>TRBV4-3|medium-sized|.|TRBJ1-2
TGCGCCAGCAGCGGAGAGGGAAGAGGCTACACCTTC
CASSGEGRGYTF
>TRBV20-1|few|.|TRBJ2-1
TGCAGTGCTAGAGGGACAGAGCAGTTCTTC
CSARGTEQFF